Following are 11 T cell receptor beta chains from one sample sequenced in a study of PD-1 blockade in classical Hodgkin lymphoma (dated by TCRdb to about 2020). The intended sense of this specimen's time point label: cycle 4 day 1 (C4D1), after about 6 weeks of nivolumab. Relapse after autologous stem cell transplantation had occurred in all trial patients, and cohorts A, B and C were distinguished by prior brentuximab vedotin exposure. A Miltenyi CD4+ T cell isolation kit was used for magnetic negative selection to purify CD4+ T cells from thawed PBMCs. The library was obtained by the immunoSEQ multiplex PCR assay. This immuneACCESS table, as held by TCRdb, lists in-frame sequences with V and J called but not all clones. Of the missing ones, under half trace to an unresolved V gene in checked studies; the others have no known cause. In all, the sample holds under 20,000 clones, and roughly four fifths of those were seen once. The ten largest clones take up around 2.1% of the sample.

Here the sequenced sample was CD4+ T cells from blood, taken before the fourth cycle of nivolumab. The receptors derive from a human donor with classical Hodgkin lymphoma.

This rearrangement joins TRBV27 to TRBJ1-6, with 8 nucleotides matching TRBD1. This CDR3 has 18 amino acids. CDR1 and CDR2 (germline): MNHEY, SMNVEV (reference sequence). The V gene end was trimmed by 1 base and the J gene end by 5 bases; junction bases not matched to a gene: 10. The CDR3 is CASSLYPGQGANNSPLHF. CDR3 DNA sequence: TGTGCCAGCAGTTTATACCCGGGTCAGGGGGCGAATAATTCACCCCTCCACTTT.

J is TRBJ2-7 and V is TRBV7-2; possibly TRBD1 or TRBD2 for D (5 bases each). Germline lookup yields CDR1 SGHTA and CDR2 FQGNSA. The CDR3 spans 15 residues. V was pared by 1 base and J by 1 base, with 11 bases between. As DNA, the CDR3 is TGTGCCAGCAGCTTAGTGGGACGCGGATCCTACGAGCAGTACGTC. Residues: CASSLVGRGSYEQYV.

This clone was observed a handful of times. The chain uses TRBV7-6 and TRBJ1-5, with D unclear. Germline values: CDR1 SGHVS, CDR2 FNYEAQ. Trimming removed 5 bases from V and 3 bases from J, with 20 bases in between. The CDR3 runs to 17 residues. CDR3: CASSPSEGGRSNQPQHF. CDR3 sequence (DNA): TGTGCCAGCAGCCCTAGTGAGGGTGGGCGGTCCAATCAGCCCCAGCATTTT. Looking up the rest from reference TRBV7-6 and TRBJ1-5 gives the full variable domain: GAGVSQSPRYKVTKRGQDVALRCDPISGHVSLYWYRQALGQGPEFLTYFNYEAQQDKSGLPNDRFSAERPEGSISTLTIQRTEQRDSAMYRCASSPSEGGRSNQPQHFGDGTRLSIL.

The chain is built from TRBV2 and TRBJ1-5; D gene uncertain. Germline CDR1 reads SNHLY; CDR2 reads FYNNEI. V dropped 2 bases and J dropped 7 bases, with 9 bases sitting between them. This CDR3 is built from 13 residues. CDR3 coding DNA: TGTGCCAGCAGTGAACGGGGAGGACAGCCCCAGCATTTT. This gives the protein CASSERGGQPQHF. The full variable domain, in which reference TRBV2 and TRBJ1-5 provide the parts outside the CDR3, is EPEVTQTPSHQVTQMGQEVILRCVPISNHLYFYWYRQILGQKVEFLVSFYNNEISEKSEIFDDQFSVERPDGSNFTLKIRSTKLEDSAMYFCASSERGGQPQHFGDGTRLSIL.

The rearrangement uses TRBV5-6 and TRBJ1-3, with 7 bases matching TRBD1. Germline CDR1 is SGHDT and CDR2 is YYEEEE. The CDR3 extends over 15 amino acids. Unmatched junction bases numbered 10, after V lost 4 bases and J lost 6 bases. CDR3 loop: CASSEPDRVENTIYF. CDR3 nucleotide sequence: TGTGCCAGCAGCGAACCCGACAGGGTTGAAAACACCATATATTTT.

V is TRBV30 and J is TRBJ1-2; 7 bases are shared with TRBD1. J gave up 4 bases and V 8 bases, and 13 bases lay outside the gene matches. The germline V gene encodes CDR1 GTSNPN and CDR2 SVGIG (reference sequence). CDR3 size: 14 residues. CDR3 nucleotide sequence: TGTGCCGGAACGACGACAGGGCCAGGCTATGGCTACACCTTC. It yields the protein CAGTTTGPGYGYTF.

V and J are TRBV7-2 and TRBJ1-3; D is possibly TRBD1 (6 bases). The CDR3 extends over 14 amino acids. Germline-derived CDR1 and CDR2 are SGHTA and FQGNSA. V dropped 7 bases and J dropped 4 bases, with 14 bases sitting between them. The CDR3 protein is CASITRTEGNTIYF. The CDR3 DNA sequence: TGTGCCAGCATCACAAGGACAGAAGGAAACACCATATATTTT.

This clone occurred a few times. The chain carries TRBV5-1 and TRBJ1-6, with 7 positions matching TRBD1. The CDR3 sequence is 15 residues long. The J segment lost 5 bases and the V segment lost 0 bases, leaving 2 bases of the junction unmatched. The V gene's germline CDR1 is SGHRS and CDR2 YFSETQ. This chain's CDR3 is CASSLAGTDNSPLHF. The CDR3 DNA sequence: TGCGCCAGCAGCTTGGCGGGGACAGATAATTCACCCCTCCACTTT.

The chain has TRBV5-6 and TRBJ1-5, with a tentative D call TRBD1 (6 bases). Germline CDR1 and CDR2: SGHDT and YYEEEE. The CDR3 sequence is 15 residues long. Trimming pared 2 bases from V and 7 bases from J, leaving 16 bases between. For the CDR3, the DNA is TGTGCCAGCAGCTTAACTCAGGGGAGAGGGCAGCCCCAGCATTTT. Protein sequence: CASSLTQGRGQPQHF.

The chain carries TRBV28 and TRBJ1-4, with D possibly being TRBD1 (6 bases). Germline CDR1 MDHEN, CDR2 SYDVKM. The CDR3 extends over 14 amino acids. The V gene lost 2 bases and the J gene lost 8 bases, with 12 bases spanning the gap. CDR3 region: CASSLRKGGEKLFF. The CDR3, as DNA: TGTGCCAGCAGTTTAAGAAAGGGGGGGGAAAAACTGTTTTTT. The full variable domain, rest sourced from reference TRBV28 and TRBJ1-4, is DVKVTQSSRYLVKRTGEKVFLECVQDMDHENMFWYRQDPGLGLRLIYFSYDVKMKEKGDIPEGYSVSREKKERFSLILESASTNQTSMYLCASSLRKGGEKLFFGSGTQLSVL.

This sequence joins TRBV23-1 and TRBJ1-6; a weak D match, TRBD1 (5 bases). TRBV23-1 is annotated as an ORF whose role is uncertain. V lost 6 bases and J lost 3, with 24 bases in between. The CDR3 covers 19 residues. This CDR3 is CASSHGADGALYYNSPLHF. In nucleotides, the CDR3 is TGCGCCAGCAGCCATGGGGCCGATGGAGCCCTATACTATAATTCACCCCTCCACTTT.